These 30 T cell receptor beta chains were sequenced from one sample in a study of OX40 agonist ivuxolimab in advanced cancers. TCRdb keeps only in-frame clones here, not all; method: immunoSEQ multiplex PCR. The profile shows 67,000 or so clones, roughly 90% of them singletons. The sequenced sample was CD4+ or CD8+ T cells sorted from blood, obtained in a trial of the OX40 agonist ivuxolimab. The receptors were gathered from an adult with an advanced solid tumor such as melanoma, head and neck, liver or kidney cancer.

The chain joins TRBV5-1 to TRBJ2-3; D remains unclear. Trimming pared 3 bases from V and 1 base from J, leaving 12 bases between. This CDR3 region has 15 residues. Germline assignment: CDR1 SGHRS and CDR2 YFSETQ. The CDR3 here is CASSSQTRRTDTQYF. In DNA, the CDR3 is TGCGCCAGCAGCTCACAGACACGGCGCACAGATACGCAGTATTTT.

The gene calls are TRBV6-4 and TRBJ1-2, with 8 bases identical to TRBD1. Germline lookup yields CDR1 MRHNA and CDR2 SNTAGT. V was clipped by 3 bases and J by 7 bases; unmatched bases: 7. The CDR3 has 14 residues. This CDR3 is CASSDIPGGSGYTF. The CDR3 DNA reads TGTGCCAGCAGTGATATTCCAGGGGGCTCTGGCTACACCTTC.

This sequence joins TRBV5-6 and TRBJ1-1; maybe TRBD1 (6 bases). V lost 4 bases to trimming and J lost 10 bases, with 23 bases between them. This CDR3 is 15 amino acids long. Germline CDR1 and CDR2: SGHDT and YYEEEE. CDR3 sequence reads: CASSLNRQALGGAFF. In DNA form, the CDR3 reads TGTGCCAGCAGCCTGAACCGACAGGCCTTGGGAGGAGCTTTCTTT. The complete variable domain, with remaining parts taken from reference TRBV5-6 and TRBJ1-1, reads DAGVTQSPTHLIKTRGQQVTLRCSPKSGHDTVSWYQQALGQGPQFIFQYYEEEERQRGNFPDRFSGHQFPNYSSELNVNALLLGDSALYLCASSLNRQALGGAFFGQGTRLTVV.

The chain recombines TRBV25-1 with TRBJ1-6; D uncertain. This CDR3 comprises 13 residues. Germline V gene sequence: CDR1 MGHDK, CDR2 SYGVNS. Trimming pared 8 bases from V and 0 bases from J, leaving 5 bases between. In DNA form, the CDR3 reads TGTGCCAGCCATAGCTCCTATAATTCACCCCTCCACTTT. Its protein product is CASHSSYNSPLHF.

This clone was seen only once. The chain couples TRBV29-1 to TRBJ2-7; D unresolved. Germline V lookup: CDR1 SQVTM, CDR2 ANQGSEA. This CDR3 has 12 residues. V lost 4 bases to trimming and J lost 5 bases, with 12 bases between them. The CDR3 DNA follows: TGCAGCGTTGTAGTCACCGTCAACGAGCAGTACTTC. Translation gives CSVVVTVNEQYF.

This chain connects TRBV6-5 to TRBJ2-1; 8 bases align to TRBD1. CDR1 and CDR2 from the germline V gene are MNHEY and SVGAGI. This CDR3 is 14 amino acids long. After removal of 6 bases from V and 5 bases from J, the junction contained 6 bases not matched to a gene. The CDR3 loop reads CASRVTGGNNEQFF. CDR3 nucleotides: TGTGCCAGCAGGGTAACAGGGGGGAACAATGAGCAGTTCTTC.

The chain combines TRBV2 with TRBJ1-4; weak D call: TRBD1 (6 bases). The CDR3 contains 18 residues. The V gene's germline CDR1 is SNHLY and CDR2 FYNNEI. V gave up 3 bases and J gave up 3 bases, with 20 bases separating them. The CDR3 loop reads CASSEGNRVFSANEKLFF. The CDR3 DNA sequence: TGTGCCAGCAGTGAGGGTAACAGGGTGTTTTCGGCTAATGAAAAACTGTTTTTT.

The genes are TRBV2 and TRBJ1-5; D is possibly TRBD1 (6 bases). There are 15 residues in the CDR3. CDR1 SNHLY and CDR2 FYNNEI come from the germline V gene. Trimming pared 9 bases from V and 2 bases from J, leaving 17 bases between. The CDR3 reads CARTTDRRGNQPQHF. The CDR3 DNA reads as TGTGCCAGAACGACGGACAGACGGGGCAATCAGCCCCAGCATTTT.

Only a few counts were recorded for this clone. This chain uses TRBV5-1 with TRBJ2-5; a possible D gene is TRBD2 (6 bases). This CDR3 spans 17 amino acids. Germline V gene data show CDR1 as SGHRS and CDR2 as YFSETQ. V was pared by 4 bases and J by 2 bases, with 21 bases between. The CDR3 DNA sequence: TGCGCCAGCAGCCTAGGGGACTCTATTTACTCACAAGAGACCCAGTACTTC. Encoded protein: CASSLGDSIYSQETQYF.

This clone was seen a handful of times. V gene TRBV6-1 combines with J gene TRBJ1-6; D call uncertain. The germline V gene has CDR1 MNHNS and CDR2 SASEGT. This CDR3 has 15 residues. Trimming cost V 6 bases and J 5 bases, with 14 bases left between them. In nucleotides, the CDR3 is TGTGCCAGCAGGGGAAAAAGGGTTAATAATTCACCCCTCCACTTT. Translation gives CASRGKRVNNSPLHF.

V gene TRBV7-2 combines with J gene TRBJ2-2, with TRBD2 matching over 11 bases. The V segment lost 1 base and the J segment 5 bases; nucleotides outside the gene matches: 6. This CDR3 spans 17 amino acids. The germline CDR1 and CDR2 sequences are SGHTA and FQGNSA. The CDR3 is CASSLVLTSGVTGELFF. The DNA for the CDR3 is TGTGCCAGCAGCTTAGTCTTGACTAGCGGGGTGACCGGGGAGCTGTTTTTT.

This chain connects TRBV2 to TRBJ1-6; 9 bases align to TRBD1. The CDR3 contains 15 residues. The V gene end was trimmed by 8 bases and the J gene end by 13 bases; junction bases not matched to a gene: 15. Germline V gives CDR1 SNHLY, CDR2 FYNNEI. CDR3 coding DNA: TGTGCCAGCCGCCCCCTAGGGACAGGGATCGCTCCCCTCCACTTT. Translated, it gives CASRPLGTGIAPLHF.

J is TRBJ2-1 and V is TRBV25-1, with D possibly matching TRBD2 (7 bases). The length of the CDR3 is 16 residues. Trimming left V 3 bases short and J 9 bases short, with 21 bases between. Germline assignment: CDR1 MGHDK and CDR2 SYGVNS. The DNA of the CDR3 is TGTGCCAGCAGTGAGTTCTTAGGGACGGGGGGCGGTGAGCAGTTCTTC. Translated: CASSEFLGTGGGEQFF.

The chain carries TRBV30 and TRBJ2-7; possibly TRBD2 for D (5 bases). Trimming took off 5 bases at V and 5 bases at J, with 10 bases between the two ends. Germline CDR1 and CDR2: GTSNPN and SVGIG (reference sequence). This CDR3 contains 11 residues. CDR3 nucleotide sequence: TGTGCCTGGGAGGAGGCCAACGAGCAGTACTTC. Protein: CAWEEANEQYF.

The V call is TRBV10-2, the J call TRBJ1-3; D not certain. Germline CDR1 is WSHSY and CDR2 is SAAADI. V dropped 3 bases and J dropped 16 bases, with 13 bases sitting between them. The CDR3 is made up of 11 amino acids. This CDR3 is CASSDAGDLYF. CDR3 DNA sequence: TGCGCCAGCAGTGATGCCGGGGATCTCTATTTT.

The V and J genes are TRBV5-4 and TRBJ1-1, with D possibly TRBD1 on 6 matching bases. CDR1 is SGHNT and CDR2 is YYREEE in the germline V gene (reference sequence). The CDR3 covers 13 residues. Trimming took off 4 bases at V and 4 bases at J, with 11 bases between the two ends. CDR3 residues: CASSEYRATEAFF. CDR3 DNA: TGTGCCAGCAGCGAATACAGGGCCACTGAAGCTTTCTTT.

The rearrangement joins TRBV27 to TRBJ2-6; D is possibly TRBD2 (5 bases). From germline, CDR1 is MNHEY and CDR2 SMNVEV (reference sequence). The length of the CDR3 is 16 residues. Trimming left V 5 bases short and J 3 bases short, with 14 bases between. The chain's CDR3 is CASSPIRGGGANVLTF. The CDR3 DNA follows: TGTGCCAGCAGTCCGATTCGGGGTGGTGGGGCCAACGTCCTGACTTTC.

The chain has TRBV5-1 and TRBJ2-1; D may correspond to TRBD1 or TRBD2 (5 bases each). The V gene lost 4 bases and the J gene lost 8 bases, with 19 bases spanning the gap. This CDR3 has 15 residues. Germline V gives CDR1 SGHRS, CDR2 YFSETQ. The DNA for the CDR3 is TGCGCCAGCAGCGTACAATGGGGACCCCCCCATGAGCAGTTCTTC. Translating gives CASSVQWGPPHEQFF.

V usage is TRBV5-4 and J usage is TRBJ2-3, with 7 positions matching TRBD2. The length of the CDR3 is 14 residues. CDR1 is SGHNT and CDR2 is YYREEE in the germline V gene (reference sequence). The ends lost 2 bases at V and 6 bases at J; junction bases unmatched: 6. The CDR3 is CASSFSGGRDTQYF. The CDR3 DNA reads as TGTGCCAGCAGCTTTTCGGGGGGTAGGGATACGCAGTATTTT.

This sequence joins TRBV6-1 and TRBJ2-7, with a possible D match to TRBD1 (6 bases). Between the trimmed V and J ends, which lost 7 bases and 2 bases, there was a span of 12 bases. Germline V gives CDR1 MNHNS, CDR2 SASEGT. The CDR3 length is 13 residues. CDR3 sequence: CASKVSGAYEQYF. The DNA of the CDR3 is TGTGCCAGCAAGGTTTCAGGGGCCTACGAGCAGTACTTC.

The J gene is TRBJ2-7, the V gene TRBV19; D might be TRBD1 or TRBD2, each matching 5 bases. The V end lost 5 bases, the J end lost 1 base, and 12 bases lay between the germline ends. CDR1 is LNHDA and CDR2 is SQIVND in the germline V gene (reference sequence). The CDR3 has 14 amino acids. The CDR3 region is CASSWAGRSYEQYF. The CDR3 region has the DNA TGTGCCAGTAGTTGGGCAGGGAGATCCTACGAGCAGTACTTC.

The chain links TRBV30 to TRBJ1-6, with D possibly matching TRBD1 (5 bases). Trimming cost V 1 base and J 9 bases, with 13 bases left between them. The germline gives CDR1 GTSNPN, CDR2 SVGIG (reference sequence). This CDR3 has 14 residues. CDR3 region: CAWSEEGRGSPLHF. The CDR3 coding sequence is TGTGCCTGGAGTGAGGAGGGGCGAGGTTCACCCCTCCACTTT. The entire variable domain, with the rest obtained from reference TRBV30 and TRBJ1-6, is as follows: SQTIHQWPATLVQPVGSPLSLECTVEGTSNPNLYWYRQAAGRGLQLLFYSVGIGQISSEVPQNLSASRPQDRQFILSSKKLLLSDSGFYLCAWSEEGRGSPLHFGNGTRLTVT.

With regard to this clone: The limits of the CDR3 on the DNA are not certain, so only TCRdb's listed CDR3 is given. This chain joins TRBV10-3 and TRBJ1-2; the D call in the table, TRBD1, was not verified against the DNA. Termini included, the CDR3 measures 15 amino acids. The germline gives CDR1 ENHRY, CDR2 SYGVKD. The CDR3 spells CAIFGSGRGNYGYTF.

In its sample, this clone was seen once. The chain joins TRBV4-1 to TRBJ2-3; D not certain. Looked up from germline, CDR1 is MGHRA and CDR2 is YSYEKL. The CDR3 loop spans 15 amino acids. V was cut by 1 base and J by 0 bases, with 8 bases left in between. The CDR3 DNA follows: TGCGCCAGCAGCCAAGTTGGCAGTAGCACAGATACGCAGTATTTT. Amino acid sequence: CASSQVGSSTDTQYF.

This clone has just a few counts. CDR3 residues: CASSEAGSYNSPLHF. CDR3 DNA: TGTGCCAGCAGTGAAGCCGGGTCCTATAATTCACCCCTCCACTTT. The chain carries TRBV6-1 and TRBJ1-6; D call uncertain. From germline, CDR1 is MNHNS and CDR2 SASEGT. The CDR3 loop spans 15 amino acids. Trimming took off 0 bases at V and 1 base at J, with 4 bases between the two ends.

The chain has TRBV10-2 and TRBJ1-2; D remains unclear. Per the germline V gene, CDR1 is WSHSY and CDR2 is SAAADI. Trimming removed 4 bases at V and 0 bases at J, with 9 bases between. This CDR3 spans 14 amino acids. CDR3 sequence: CASSGTGANYGYTF. CDR3 DNA: TGCGCCAGCAGTGGGACGGGAGCTAACTATGGCTACACCTTC.

The J gene is TRBJ2-3, the V gene TRBV25-1; maybe TRBD1 (5 bases). This CDR3 is 17 amino acids long. Trimming shortened V by 6 bases and J by 5 bases, and 24 bases separated the two germline ends. The V gene's germline CDR1 is MGHDK and CDR2 SYGVNS. CDR3 coding DNA: TGTGCCAGCAGCAGGGCGGAGATGGGATTTAGAGTAGATACGCAGTATTTT. Translating gives CASSRAEMGFRVDTQYF.

V gene TRBV5-1 combines with J gene TRBJ1-1; 9 positions agree with TRBD1. Germline CDR1 SGHRS, CDR2 YFSETQ. The V gene end was trimmed by 2 bases and the J gene end by 2 bases; junction bases not matched to a gene: 4. The CDR3 is 15 residues long. CDR3 in amino acids: CASSLQGAKNTEAFF. As DNA, the CDR3 is TGCGCCAGCAGCTTACAGGGGGCGAAAAACACTGAAGCTTTCTTT.

This clone came up once. The chain couples TRBV10-1 to TRBJ2-7, with D unclear. The V gene's germline CDR1 is WNHNN and CDR2 SYGVQD (reference sequence). The ends were cut back, 5 bases at V and 2 bases at J, with 10 bases in the middle. CDR3 length equals 13 residues. CDR3 nucleotide sequence: TGCGCCAGCAGTCCGGGCCGGACCTACGAGCAGTACTTC. It codes for CASSPGRTYEQYF.

CDR3 in amino acids: CASCPWGGRSGYTF. CDR3 DNA sequence: TGTGCCAGCTGCCCCTGGGGGGGGCGCAGTGGCTACACCTTC. The chain recombines TRBV5-4 with TRBJ1-2, with a tentative D call TRBD1 (6 bases). The CDR3 totals 14 residues. Deletions cut 7 bases from V and 7 bases from J, with 20 bases between. Germline V gene sequence: CDR1 SGHNT, CDR2 YYREEE (reference sequence).